What follows are 10 T cell receptor beta chains derived from one specimen sequenced in a study of cytotoxic CD8 clonotypes in ibrutinib-treated CLL. Sequencing was performed with immunoSEQ multiplex PCR; in TCRdb, only in-frame clones are kept and a portion is missing. The sample carries roughly 45,000 clones, 65% to 70% recorded once. The sequenced sample was PBMCs, obtained after 24 months of ibrutinib treatment. The source of these receptors is a human donor with chronic lymphocytic leukemia.

The chain is built from TRBV7-9 and TRBJ1-1; the D gene is possibly TRBD1 (5 bases). There are 14 residues in the CDR3. V was clipped by 3 bases and J by 2 bases, with 10 bases between them. Germline loops: CDR1 SEHNR, CDR2 FQNEAQ (reference sequence). CDR3 DNA sequence: TGTGCCAGCAGCTTGGAACAGGCTAACACTGAAGCTTTCTTT. Protein sequence: CASSLEQANTEAFF.

The rearrangement joins TRBV5-4 to TRBJ1-2; 11 nucleotides align to TRBD1. V was clipped by 5 bases and J by 1 base; unmatched bases: 10. Germline V gene sequence: CDR1 SGHNT, CDR2 YYREEE (reference sequence). The CDR3 runs 17 residues. The CDR3 loop is CASSYAGTGGVNYGYTF. The DNA for the CDR3 is TGTGCCAGCAGTTACGCCGGGACAGGGGGTGTTAACTATGGCTACACCTTC.

The genes are TRBV5-1 and TRBJ2-3, with D tentatively TRBD1 or TRBD2 (5 bases each). The CDR3 length is 15 residues. V lost 5 bases, J lost 1 base, and 14 bases lay in between. Germline CDR1 reads SGHRS; CDR2 reads YFSETQ. CDR3 nucleotide sequence: TGCGCCAGCAGGCTCGAGGGGCCTGGCACAGATACGCAGTATTTT. Amino acid sequence: CASRLEGPGTDTQYF.

This chain links TRBV2 with TRBJ2-7; no clear D. V was trimmed by 6 bases and J by 4 bases, leaving 16 bases between them. The CDR3 has 14 residues. CDR1 and CDR2 (germline): SNHLY, FYNNEI. The CDR3 here is CASSLAAATYEQYF. The CDR3 DNA is TGTGCCAGCAGCCTGGCGGCAGCGACATACGAGCAGTACTTC.

The chain is built from TRBV7-9 and TRBJ2-5; D remains unclear. The germline V gene encodes CDR1 SEHNR and CDR2 FQNEAQ (reference sequence). This CDR3 contains 16 residues. Trimming cost V 2 bases and J 2 bases, with 15 bases left between them. The CDR3, as DNA: TGTGCCAGCAGCTTAAAAATTGGCCCTGGGCAAGAGACCCAGTACTTC. Encoded protein: CASSLKIGPGQETQYF.

The J gene is TRBJ1-6, the V gene TRBV19; perhaps TRBD1 as D (5 bases). The CDR3 sequence is 14 residues long. Germline CDR1 LNHDA, CDR2 SQIVND (reference sequence). V shed 3 bases and J shed 5 bases, with 8 bases lying between them. The CDR3 spells CASSMGRDNSPLHF. The CDR3 bases are TGTGCCAGTAGTATGGGACGCGATAATTCACCCCTCCACTTT.

The chain joins TRBV30 to TRBJ1-2; D not resolved. Germline CDR1 is GTSNPN and CDR2 is SVGIG (reference sequence). The ends were cut back, 5 bases at V and 2 bases at J, with 12 bases in the middle. The CDR3 consists of 13 residues. The CDR3 loop reads CAWSHTDNYGYTF. The CDR3 region has the DNA TGTGCCTGGTCTCATACTGACAACTATGGCTACACCTTC.

This clone showed up just a few times. The chain couples TRBV7-9 to TRBJ1-4, with TRBD1 identical over 9 bases. The germline V gene encodes CDR1 SEHNR and CDR2 FQNEAQ (reference sequence). The length of the CDR3 is 16 residues. The V gene end was trimmed by 4 bases and the J gene end by 6 bases; junction bases not matched to a gene: 9. The CDR3 reads CASSSPGQGRDEKLFF. CDR3 nucleotides: TGTGCCAGCAGCTCTCCCGGACAGGGGAGGGATGAAAAACTGTTTTTT.

The rearrangement uses TRBV5-1 and TRBJ2-7; 7 bases agree with TRBD1. The germline CDR1 and CDR2 sequences are SGHRS and YFSETQ. The CDR3 consists of 14 residues. V was clipped by 3 bases and J by 2 bases; unmatched bases: 5. CDR3 residues: CASSSGQPPYEQYF. The CDR3 region has the DNA TGCGCCAGCAGCTCGGGACAGCCCCCCTACGAGCAGTACTTC.

The rearrangement joins TRBV5-1 to TRBJ1-1; D is undetermined. V was pared by 0 bases and J by 1 base, with 7 bases between. Germline loops: CDR1 SGHRS, CDR2 YFSETQ. CDR3 length: 14 residues. CDR3 nucleotide sequence: TGCGCCAGCAGCTTGGACGGCGGGAACACTGAAGCTTTCTTT. This translates into CASSLDGGNTEAFF.